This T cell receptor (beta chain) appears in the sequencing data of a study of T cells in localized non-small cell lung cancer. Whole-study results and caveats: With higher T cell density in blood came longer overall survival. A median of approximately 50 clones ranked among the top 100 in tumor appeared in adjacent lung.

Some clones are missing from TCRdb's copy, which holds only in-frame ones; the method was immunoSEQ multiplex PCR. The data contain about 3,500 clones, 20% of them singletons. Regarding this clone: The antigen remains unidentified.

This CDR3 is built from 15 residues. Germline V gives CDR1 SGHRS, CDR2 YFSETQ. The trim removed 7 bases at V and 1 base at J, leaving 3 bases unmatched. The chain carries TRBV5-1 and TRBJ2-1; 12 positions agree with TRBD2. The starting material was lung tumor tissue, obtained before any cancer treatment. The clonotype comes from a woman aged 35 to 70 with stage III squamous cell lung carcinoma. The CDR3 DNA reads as TGCGCCAGCGATCTAGCGGGAGGGTCCTACAATGAGCAGTTCTTC. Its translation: CASDLAGGSYNEQFF. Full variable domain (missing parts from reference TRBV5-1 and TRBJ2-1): KAGVTQTPRYLIKTRGQQVTLSCSPISGHRSVSWYQQTPGQGLQFLFEYFSETQRNKGNFPGRFSGRQFSNSRSEMNVSTLELGDSALYLCASDLAGGSYNEQFFGPGTRLTVL.